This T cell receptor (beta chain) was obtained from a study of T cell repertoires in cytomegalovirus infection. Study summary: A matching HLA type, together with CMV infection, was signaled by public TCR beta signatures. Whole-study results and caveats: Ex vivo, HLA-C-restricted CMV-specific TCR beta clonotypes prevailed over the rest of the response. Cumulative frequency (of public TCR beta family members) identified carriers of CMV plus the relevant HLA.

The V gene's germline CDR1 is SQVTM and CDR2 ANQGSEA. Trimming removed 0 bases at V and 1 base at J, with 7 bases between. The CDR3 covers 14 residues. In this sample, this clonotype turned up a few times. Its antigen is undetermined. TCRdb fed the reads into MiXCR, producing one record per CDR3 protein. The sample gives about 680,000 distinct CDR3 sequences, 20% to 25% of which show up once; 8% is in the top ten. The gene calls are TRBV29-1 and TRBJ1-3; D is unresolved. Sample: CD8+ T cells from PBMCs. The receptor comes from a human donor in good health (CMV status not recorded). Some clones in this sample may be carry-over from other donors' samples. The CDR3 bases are TGCAGCGTTGAAGATCTCGGGTCTGGAAACACCATATATTTT. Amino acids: CSVEDLGSGNTIYF.